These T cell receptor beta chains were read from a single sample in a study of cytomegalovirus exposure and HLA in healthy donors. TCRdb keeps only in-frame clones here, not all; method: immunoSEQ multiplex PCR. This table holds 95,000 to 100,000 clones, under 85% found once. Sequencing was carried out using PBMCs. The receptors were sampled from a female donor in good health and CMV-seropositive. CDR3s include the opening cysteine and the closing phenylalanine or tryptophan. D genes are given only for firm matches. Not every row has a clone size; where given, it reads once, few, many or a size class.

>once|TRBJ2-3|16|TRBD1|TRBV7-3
CASSLRTGGMGDTQYF
TGTGCCAGCAGCTTAAGGACAGGGGGCATGGGAGATACGCAGTATTTT
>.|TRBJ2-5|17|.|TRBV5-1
CASSLAGVAELRETQYF
TGCGCCAGCAGCTTGGCGGGGGTAGCGGAGCTTCGGGAGACCCAGTACTTC
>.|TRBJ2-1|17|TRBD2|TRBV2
CASSQVFPGLVYNEQFF
TGTGCCAGCAGTCAAGTATTCCCGGGACTAGTATACAATGAGCAGTTCTTC
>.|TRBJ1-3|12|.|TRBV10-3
CAISGPGNTIYF
TGTGCCATCAGTGGGCCAGGAAACACCATATATTTT
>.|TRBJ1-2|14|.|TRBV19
CASSPRMTGYGYTF
TGTGCCAGTAGTCCCCGAATGACAGGATATGGCTACACCTTC
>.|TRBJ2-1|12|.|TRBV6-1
CASSEVGRQQFF
TGTGCCAGCAGTGAGGTGGGCAGGCAGCAGTTCTTC
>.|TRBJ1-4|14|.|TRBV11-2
CASSLSQAGEKLFF
TGTGCCAGCAGCTTAAGCCAAGCGGGTGAAAAACTGTTTTTT
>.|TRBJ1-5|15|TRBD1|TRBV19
CASTRDRAREQPQHF
TGTGCCAGTACCAGGGACAGGGCCCGCGAGCAGCCCCAGCATTTT
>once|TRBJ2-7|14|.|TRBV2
CASTVAGSSYEQYF
TGTGCCAGCACCGTCGCGGGGAGCTCCTACGAGCAGTACTTC
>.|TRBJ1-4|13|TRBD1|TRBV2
CASSRDRVEKLFF
TGTGCCAGCAGCCGTGACAGGGTAGAAAAACTGTTTTTT
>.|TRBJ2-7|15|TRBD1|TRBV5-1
CASSLESGTGDEQYF
TGCGCCAGCAGCTTGGAGTCTGGGACAGGGGACGAGCAGTACTTC
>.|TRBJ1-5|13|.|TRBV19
CASSKDINQPQHF
TGTGCCAGTAGTAAGGACATTAATCAGCCCCAGCATTTT
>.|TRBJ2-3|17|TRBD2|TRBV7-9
CASSPGTSGSGTDTQYF
TGTGCCAGCAGCCCCGGGACTAGCGGGAGTGGAACAGATACGCAGTATTTT
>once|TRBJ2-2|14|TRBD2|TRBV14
CASSTSGTSGELFF
TGTGCCAGCAGCACCTCCGGGACTAGCGGGGAGCTGTTTTTT
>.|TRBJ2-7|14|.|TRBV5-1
CASSEMDSAYEQYF
TGCGCCAGCAGCGAAATGGACAGTGCCTACGAGCAGTACTTC
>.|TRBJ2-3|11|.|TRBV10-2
CASSGGSWQYF
TGCGCCAGCAGTGGCGGCAGTTGGCAGTATTTT
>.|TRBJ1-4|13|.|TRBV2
CASSGQTNEKLFF
TGTGCCAGCAGTGGTCAGACTAATGAAAAACTGTTTTTT
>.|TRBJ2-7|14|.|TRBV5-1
CASSLGGTLWEQYF
TGCGCCAGCAGCTTAGGCGGAACCCTGTGGGAGCAGTACTTC
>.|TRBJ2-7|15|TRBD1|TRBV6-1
CASSSQQGAPYEQYF
TGTGCCAGCAGTTCACAACAGGGGGCGCCCTACGAGCAGTACTTC
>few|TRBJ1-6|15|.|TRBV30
CAWSVPGRDNSPLHF
TGTGCCTGGAGTGTACCAGGGAGGGATAATTCACCCCTCCACTTT
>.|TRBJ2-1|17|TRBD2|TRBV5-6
CASSFPPGGAFINEQFF
TGTGCCAGCAGCTTTCCTCCGGGGGGGGCTTTTATCAATGAGCAGTTCTTC
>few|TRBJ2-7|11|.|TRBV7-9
CASTNSYEQYF
TGTGCCAGCACCAACTCCTACGAGCAGTACTTC
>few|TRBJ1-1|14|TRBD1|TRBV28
CASRETGANTEAFF
TGTGCCAGCAGGGAGACAGGGGCGAACACTGAAGCTTTCTTT
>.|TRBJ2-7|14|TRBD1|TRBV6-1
CASSLGQGFDKQYF
TGTGCCAGCAGTCTCGGACAGGGATTCGACAAGCAGTACTTC
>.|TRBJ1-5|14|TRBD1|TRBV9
CASSKTGGNQPQHF
TGTGCCAGCAGCAAAACAGGGGGCAATCAGCCCCAGCATTTT
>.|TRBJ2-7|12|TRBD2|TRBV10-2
CASLAGVYEQYF
TGCGCCAGCTTAGCGGGAGTCTACGAGCAGTACTTC
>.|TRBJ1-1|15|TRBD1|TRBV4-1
CASSQGQGLNTEAFF
TGCGCCAGCAGCCAAGGACAGGGCTTGAACACTGAAGCTTTCTTT
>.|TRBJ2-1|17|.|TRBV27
CASSLSGPGVGYNEQFF
TGTGCCAGCAGTTTGTCAGGTCCGGGAGTGGGTTACAATGAGCAGTTCTTC
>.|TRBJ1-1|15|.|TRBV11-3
CASSLDGIPNTEAFF
TGTGCCAGCAGCTTAGACGGGATTCCAAACACTGAAGCTTTCTTT
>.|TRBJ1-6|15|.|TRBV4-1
CASSQEVAGGSPLHF
TGCGCCAGCAGCCAAGAGGTGGCGGGAGGGTCACCCCTCCACTTT
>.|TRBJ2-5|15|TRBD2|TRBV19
CASSIVAGDQETQYF
TGTGCCAGTAGTATAGTAGCGGGGGACCAAGAGACCCAGTACTTC
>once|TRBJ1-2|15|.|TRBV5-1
CASSQDSTSNYGYTF
TGCGCCAGCAGCCAAGACAGCACATCTAACTATGGCTACACCTTC
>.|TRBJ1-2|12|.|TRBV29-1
CSVDEGPGGYTF
TGCAGCGTTGATGAGGGCCCCGGGGGCTACACCTTC
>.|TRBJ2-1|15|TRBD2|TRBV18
CASSPSLAGDNEQFF
TGTGCCAGCTCACCTTCACTAGCGGGAGACAATGAGCAGTTCTTC
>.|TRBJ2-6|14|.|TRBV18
CASSLGSGANVLTF
TGTGCCAGCTCACTCGGGAGTGGGGCCAACGTCCTGACTTTC
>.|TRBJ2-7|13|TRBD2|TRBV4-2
CASSPYSGREQYF
TGTGCCAGCAGCCCCTATAGCGGGCGCGAGCAGTACTTC
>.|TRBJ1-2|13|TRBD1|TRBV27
CANPPGQGKGYTF
TGTGCCAACCCTCCGGGACAGGGGAAAGGCTACACCTTC
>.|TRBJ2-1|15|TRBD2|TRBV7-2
CASSRRREGNNEQFF
TGTGCCAGCAGCCGGCGGAGGGAGGGTAATAATGAGCAGTTCTTC
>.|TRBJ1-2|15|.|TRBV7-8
CASSLVREGTYGYTF
TGTGCCAGCAGCTTAGTAAGGGAGGGGACCTATGGCTACACCTTC
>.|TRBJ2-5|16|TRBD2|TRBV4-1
CASSHGLVPRCETQYF
TGCGCCAGCAGCCACGGACTAGTGCCACGTTGTGAGACCCAGTACTTC
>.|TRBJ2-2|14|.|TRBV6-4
CASSDNTYTGELFF
TGTGCCAGCAGTGATAACACCTACACCGGGGAGCTGTTTTTT
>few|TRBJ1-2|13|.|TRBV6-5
CASSYSSGNGYTF
TGTGCCAGCAGTTACTCGTCGGGTAACGGCTACACCTTC
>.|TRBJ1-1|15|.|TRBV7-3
CASSLTGQWNTEAFF
TGTGCCAGCAGCTTAACGGGACAATGGAACACTGAAGCTTTCTTT
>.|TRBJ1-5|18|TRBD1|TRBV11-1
CASPQAGGYTQHNQPQHF
TGTGCCAGCCCCCAAGCAGGGGGCTACACCCAGCACAATCAGCCCCAGCATTTT
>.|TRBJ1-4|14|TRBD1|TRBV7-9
CASRNDREDEKLFF
TGTGCCAGCAGGAACGACAGGGAGGACGAAAAACTGTTTTTT